The rows below give T cell receptor beta chains drawn from one sample of a study of blood T cell repertoires in COVID-19. The data were produced by immunoSEQ multiplex PCR, yet TCRdb's version contains in-frame clones alone and is incomplete. The data contain 220,000 or so clones, more than 85% of them seen just once; the ten biggest clones take up 10% to 13%. Input material: peripheral blood. These receptors all stem from a woman aged 45 to 65 with COVID-19, enrolled during active disease. The CDR3 runs from the conserved cysteine through the conserved F or W. D genes are given only for firm matches. Only part of the rows carry a size: once, few, many, or a class if the clone is expanded.

TRBV2,once,TRBJ1-4,-,TGTGCCAGCAATGACGGACATAATGAAAAACTGTTTTTT,CASNDGHNEKLFF
TRBV10-2,-,TRBJ1-4,TRBD1,TGCGCCAGCAGCCGAGTCCCAGGGGGAGGTAATGAAAAACTGTTTTTT,CASSRVPGGGNEKLFF
TRBV19,-,TRBJ2-7,-,TGTGCCAGTAGTATAATGGTAGCCTACGAGCAGTACTTC,CASSIMVAYEQYF
TRBV30,-,TRBJ2-5,-,TGTGCCTGGAGTGCAGGGCCTAGTTATCAAGAGACCCAGTACTTC,CAWSAGPSYQETQYF
TRBV24-1,-,TRBJ2-2,-,TGTGCCACCAGTGACACGACAGTGACCAACACCGGGGAGCTGTTTTTT,CATSDTTVTNTGELFF
TRBV28,few,TRBJ2-5,TRBD2,TGTGCCAGCACCGATAGCGGGGCGGAGACCCAGTACTTC,CASTDSGAETQYF
TRBV5-1,-,TRBJ2-3,-,TGCGCCAGCAGCTTGGGAGGGGGAGCCACAGATACGCAGTATTTT,CASSLGGGATDTQYF
TRBV15,-,TRBJ1-2,TRBD1,TGTGCCACCAGCAGAGATGCCCCTCAGGGGGCTGGGGGCTACACCTTC,CATSRDAPQGAGGYTF
TRBV7-2,-,TRBJ2-2,TRBD2,TGTGCCAGCAGCGTCGGGGGGGCGCGGACCGGGGAGCTGTTTTTT,CASSVGGARTGELFF
TRBV6-4,-,TRBJ2-1,-,TGTGCCAGCAGTGAAAGCGGACTGAGCTCCTACAATGAGCAGTTCTTC,CASSESGLSSYNEQFF
TRBV30,-,TRBJ2-2,-,TGTGCCTGGACGCCCGGGACTTTCAACACCGGGGAGCTGTTTTTT,CAWTPGTFNTGELFF
TRBV3-1/TRBV3-2,-,TRBJ2-2,TRBD2,TGTGCCAGCAGCCAAGGTCTAGCGGCCACCGGGGAGCTGTTTTTT,CASSQGLAATGELFF
TRBV11-2,-,TRBJ1-6,-,TGTGCCAGCAGCTTAAACAGGGCTTCACCCCTCCACTTT,CASSLNRASPLHF
TRBV28,few,TRBJ2-1,-,TGTGCCAGCAGTGGGCTGGGTTCTCCAAACAATGAGCAGTTCTTC,CASSGLGSPNNEQFF
TRBV11-2,once,TRBJ2-7,-,TGTGCCAGCAGCTTAATAGGCGGATTACGGAACGAGCAGTACTTC,CASSLIGGLRNEQYF
TRBV7-2,-,TRBJ1-1,TRBD1,TGTGCCAGCAGCTTTACAGGGGGCAGGGGGACTGAAGCTTTCTTT,CASSFTGGRGTEAFF
TRBV6-5,-,TRBJ1-1,TRBD1,TGTGCCAGCAGGGTACAGGGGTCGGGAACTGAAGCTTTCTTT,CASRVQGSGTEAFF
TRBV28,-,TRBJ2-7,-,TGTGCCAGCAGTTTAACCCAGGCTTACGAGCAGTACTTC,CASSLTQAYEQYF
TRBV3-1/TRBV3-2,-,TRBJ1-1,-,TGTGCCAGCAGCCAGCCCCGCGGCACTGAAGCTTTCTTT,CASSQPRGTEAFF
TRBV6-5,many,TRBJ1-5,-,TGTGCCAGCAAGCAGGGAAGGGGGCCCCAGCATTTT,CASKQGRGPQHF
TRBV11-2,-,TRBJ2-1,-,TGTGCCAGCATCTCGGTGAGCGGGACAAAGCAGTTCTTC,CASISVSGTKQFF
TRBV19,-,TRBJ2-2,TRBD2,TGTGCCAGTACAGGGAGGGGTGCCGGGGAGCTGTTTTTT,CASTGRGAGELFF
TRBV6-4,-,TRBJ1-5,-,TGTGCCAGCAGTGACGAACGGGGACAGCCCCAGCATTTT,CASSDERGQPQHF
TRBV7-2,few,TRBJ1-2,-,TGTGCCAGCAGCCAAGTGGGGAGGACCCTCTATGGCTACACCTTC,CASSQVGRTLYGYTF
TRBV10-3,-,TRBJ2-2,TRBD1,TGTGCCATCAGTGGAAGGGGGCCGTCCGGGGAGCTGTTTTTT,CAISGRGPSGELFF